The T cell receptor (beta chain) under discussion was sequenced for a study of blood T cell repertoires in COVID-19. The overall study: Samples taken during acute and convalescent COVID-19 were collected in the United States, Italy and Spain. Nucleic acid was either cDNA or gDNA, and it came from T cells, B-cell-depleted T cells, or PBMCs.

There are 13 residues in the CDR3. After removal of 5 bases from V and 7 bases from J, the junction contained 4 bases not matched to a gene. Germline V gene lookup returns CDR1 MNHNY and CDR2 SVGAGI (reference sequence). Original processing notes: Counts of nucleated cells, estimated from reference gene primer amplification, were obtained. Here immunoSEQ multiplex PCR was the method, and the copy in TCRdb shows in-frame clones only, minus some. The DNA gave D and trimming, while V, J and clone size come from that table. Of about 300,000 clones listed, approximately 86% are singletons. V is TRBV6-6 and J is TRBJ1-5; 8 bases are shared with TRBD1. Sequenced material: peripheral blood. This TCR came from a man between 65 and 85 years old with acute or convalescent COVID-19. The CDR3 DNA sequence: TGTGCCAGCAGTGGACAGGGAGGGCAGCCCCAGCATTTT. Protein product: CASSGQGGQPQHF.